This T cell receptor (beta chain) was captured in a study of STAT5B mutations in CD4+ large granular lymphocyte leukemia. Findings and limits, study-wide: CD4-sorted patient repertoires seemed more clonal than healthy CD4+ repertoires.

As to this clone: Antigen: not known.

Depending on availability, patient cells were bead-separated fractions or unselected PBMC. CDR1 and CDR2 (germline): SGHDT, YYEEEE. V was cut by 0 bases and J by 0 bases, with 10 bases left in between. There are 15 residues in the CDR3. This was a survey-level run. Assay: immunoSEQ multiplex PCR; the TCRdb copy retains only in-frame clones and omits some. The data contain 4,300 or so clones, approximately 73% of them singletons. The chain recombines TRBV5-6 with TRBJ2-7; TRBD1 might be the D (6 bases). The clonotype comes from a man in his 70s with CD4+ T-cell large granular lymphocyte leukemia. The specimen was PBMCs. The CDR3 region has the DNA TGTGCCAGCAGCTTGGTGGGACACAGCTCCTACGAGCAGTACTTC. Translated: CASSLVGHSSYEQYF.